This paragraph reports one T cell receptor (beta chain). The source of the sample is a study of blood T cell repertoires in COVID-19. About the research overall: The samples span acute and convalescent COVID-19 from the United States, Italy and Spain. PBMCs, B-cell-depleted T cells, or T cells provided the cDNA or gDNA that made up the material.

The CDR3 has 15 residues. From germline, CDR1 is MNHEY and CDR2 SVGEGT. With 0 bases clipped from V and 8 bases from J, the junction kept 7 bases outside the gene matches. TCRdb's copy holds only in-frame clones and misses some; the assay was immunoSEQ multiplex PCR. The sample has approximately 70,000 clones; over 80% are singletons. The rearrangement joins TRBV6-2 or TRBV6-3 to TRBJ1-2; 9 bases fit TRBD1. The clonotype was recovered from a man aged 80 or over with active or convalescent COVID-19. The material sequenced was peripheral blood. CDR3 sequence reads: CASSYSSGTGHGYTF. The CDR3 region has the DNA TGTGCCAGCAGTTACTCTTCCGGGACAGGGCACGGCTACACCTTC.